This is a list of T cell receptor beta chains from one sample in a study of CD8 T cells in Susac syndrome. A single record per CDR3 protein comes from TCRdb applying MiXCR to the immunoSEQ multiplex PCR reads. The sample shows more than 95,000 distinct CDR3 sequences, around 94% of them seen only once. Sequencing used CD4+ T cells from PBMCs. These receptor sequences come from a human donor in good health. Each CDR3 is given with its conserved first and last residue. The order of the fields is D gene, CDR3 length, V gene, clone size, J gene, CDR3 protein, CDR3 DNA. A D gene is named only where the DNA matches it firmly. Clone size is shown for a subset of rows, as once, few, many or a class of expanded clone.

TRBD2	16	TRBV7-2	.	TRBJ2-3	CASSLGLAGWSGTQYF	TGTGCCAGCAGCCTAGGACTAGCGGGTTGGTCGGGTACGCAGTATTTT
.	15	TRBV4-3	.	TRBJ2-7	CASSQDHTQRSEQYF	TGCGCCAGCAGCCAAGATCATACCCAACGGAGCGAGCAGTACTTC
.	13	TRBV24-1	.	TRBJ2-2	CAVREGAAGELFF	TGTGCCGTACGGGAGGGGGCGGCCGGGGAGCTGTTTTTT
TRBD1	16	TRBV12-5	.	TRBJ2-4	CASGTNRDRAKNIQYF	TGTGCTAGTGGTACAAACCGGGACAGGGCCAAAAACATTCAGTACTTC
.	15	TRBV30	once	TRBJ2-6	CAWSVGRSGANVLTF	TGTGCCTGGAGTGTAGGGCGCTCTGGGGCCAACGTCCTGACTTTC
TRBD2	16	TRBV7-2	.	TRBJ2-1	CASSHPGLAGEIKQFF	TGTGCCAGCAGCCACCCTGGACTAGCGGGAGAAATCAAGCAGTTCTTC
TRBD1	16	TRBV4-1	.	TRBJ2-3	CASSQDSGTGGDTQYF	TGCGCCAGCAGCCAGGACTCCGGGACAGGTGGCGATACGCAGTATTTT
TRBD2	16	TRBV7-2	once	TRBJ2-7	CASSWGTSGLSYEQYF	TGTGCCAGCAGCTGGGGGACTAGCGGGCTATCCTACGAGCAGTACTTC
.	12	TRBV3-1	.	TRBJ2-7	CASSQDRQSQYF	TGTGCCAGCAGCCAGGATAGACAGTCTCAGTACTTC
.	16	TRBV18	.	TRBJ1-2	CASSPNGQPGQGGYTF	TGTGCCAGCTCACCAAACGGGCAACCAGGTCAAGGGGGCTACACCTTC
TRBD2	17	TRBV5-1	once	TRBJ2-1	CASSLAPTSGSYNEQFF	TGCGCCAGCAGCTTGGCCCCCACTAGCGGCTCCTACAATGAGCAGTTCTTC
.	13	TRBV29-1	.	TRBJ1-4	CSVVGGHDEKLFF	TGCAGCGTTGTAGGTGGGCATGATGAAAAACTGTTTTTT
.	16	TRBV2	.	TRBJ1-1	CASSEDRSYLNTEAFF	TGTGCCAGCAGTGAAGACAGGTCCTACTTGAACACTGAAGCTTTCTTT
.	16	TRBV4-1	.	TRBJ2-1	CASSPTPRRSYNEQFF	TGCGCCAGCAGCCCCACGCCCCGAAGGTCCTACAATGAGCAGTTCTTC
TRBD1	17	TRBV7-2	.	TRBJ2-6	CASSFWDRGSGANVLTF	TGTGCCAGCAGCTTCTGGGACAGGGGTTCCGGGGCCAACGTCCTGACTTTC
.	15	TRBV5-6	few	TRBJ2-7	CASRATLQGSYEQYF	TGTGCCAGCAGAGCCACGCTTCAGGGCTCCTACGAGCAGTACTTC
.	17	TRBV3-1	once	TRBJ2-1	CASSQSGLRSSYNEQFF	TGTGCCAGCAGCCAATCGGGACTCCGTAGCTCCTACAATGAGCAGTTCTTC
.	15	TRBV6-5	.	TRBJ2-1	CASSLPGRGYNEQFF	TGTGCCAGCAGCCTCCCGGGACGGGGCTACAATGAGCAGTTCTTC
.	13	TRBV6-2/TRBV6-3	.	TRBJ2-5	CASQRARKETQYF	TGTGCCAGCCAGCGGGCCAGGAAAGAGACCCAGTACTTC
.	14	TRBV6-5	.	TRBJ2-7	CASTNGPQLYEQYF	TGTGCCAGCACCAACGGCCCCCAGCTCTACGAGCAGTACTTC
.	14	TRBV7-2	.	TRBJ2-7	CASRSTSSSYEQYF	TGTGCCAGCAGGAGTACTAGCAGTTCCTACGAGCAGTACTTC
.	11	TRBV30	few	TRBJ1-2	CAWSVGGGYTF	TGTGCCTGGAGTGTAGGCGGGGGCTACACCTTC
.	18	TRBV9	once	TRBJ1-3	CASSSRRQNILSGNTIYF	TGTGCCAGCAGCTCCCGACGACAGAATATACTATCTGGAAACACCATATATTTT
TRBD1	15	TRBV18	.	TRBJ2-5	CASSPNEGAGETQYF	TGTGCCAGCTCACCAAACGAGGGGGCTGGGGAGACCCAGTACTTC
TRBD2	15	TRBV12-3/TRBV12-4	.	TRBJ2-1	CASSSTSGTYNEQFF	TGTGCCAGCAGCTCGACTAGCGGAACCTACAATGAGCAGTTCTTC
TRBD1	16	TRBV4-2	.	TRBJ2-7	CASSFSPQGGWNEQYF	TGTGCCAGCAGCTTCTCCCCACAGGGGGGTTGGAACGAGCAGTACTTC
TRBD2	18	TRBV20-1	.	TRBJ2-4	CSASPGLAEIGAKNIQYF	TGCAGTGCTAGCCCGGGACTAGCGGAAATCGGTGCCAAAAACATTCAGTACTTC
.	14	TRBV7-2	.	TRBJ1-3	CASSYLRDRNTIYF	TGTGCCAGCAGTTATCTCCGGGACAGAAACACCATATATTTT
TRBD1	12	TRBV20-1	once	TRBJ2-3	CSAATGADTQYF	TGCAGTGCCGCCACAGGGGCAGATACGCAGTATTTT
.	13	TRBV29-1	.	TRBJ2-7	CSARGHGTYEQYF	TGCAGCGCCCGAGGGCACGGTACCTACGAGCAGTACTTC
.	12	TRBV2	.	TRBJ2-5	CASSDLLETQYF	TGTGCCAGCAGTGATTTGTTGGAGACCCAGTACTTC
TRBD1	14	TRBV2	.	TRBJ2-7	CASSGDRGTYEQYF	TGTGCCAGCAGTGGGGACAGGGGGACCTACGAGCAGTACTTC
.	15	TRBV5-1	.	TRBJ1-1	CASSFSPGAETEAFF	TGCGCCAGCAGCTTCTCCCCGGGGGCGGAAACTGAAGCTTTCTTT
.	15	TRBV29-1	.	TRBJ2-1	CSVERRESSYNEQFF	TGCAGCGTTGAACGCAGGGAGAGCTCCTACAATGAGCAGTTCTTC
.	10	TRBV29-1	.	TRBJ1-1	CSGQTSVAFF	TGCAGCGGACAAACGTCGGTAGCTTTCTTT
TRBD1	13	TRBV18	.	TRBJ2-4	CASSGQGANIQYF	TGTGCCAGCTCAGGACAGGGGGCAAACATTCAGTACTTC
.	15	TRBV19	.	TRBJ1-2	CASSTPTNRIGGYTF	TGTGCCAGTAGTACACCCACCAACAGGATCGGTGGCTACACCTTC
TRBD1	14	TRBV9	.	TRBJ1-1	CASSLDRLNTEAFF	TGTGCCAGCTCCCTGGACAGGTTGAACACTGAAGCTTTCTTT
.	14	TRBV6-5	.	TRBJ2-1	CASSYSPRANEQFF	TGTGCCAGCAGTTACTCCCCCCGGGCGAATGAGCAGTTCTTC
.	15	TRBV3-1	.	TRBJ2-7	CASSPQPDSIYEQYF	TGTGCCAGCAGCCCACAACCGGACTCGATATACGAGCAGTACTTC
.	13	TRBV6-2/TRBV6-3	.	TRBJ2-2	CASSSRAAGELFF	TGTGCCAGCAGTTCCCGGGCGGCCGGGGAGCTGTTTTTT
TRBD2	13	TRBV20-1	.	TRBJ2-5	CSASGSRIETQYF	TGCAGCGCGAGCGGGAGTAGGATAGAGACCCAGTACTTC
TRBD1	14	TRBV6-1	.	TRBJ2-3	CASTKDRGLDTQYF	TGTGCCAGCACCAAGGACAGGGGCCTAGATACGCAGTATTTT
TRBD1	16	TRBV15	.	TRBJ1-2	CATSRGEGAPSYGYTF	TGTGCCACCAGCCGAGGTGAGGGGGCACCAAGCTATGGCTACACCTTC
.	15	TRBV15	.	TRBJ2-7	CATSILTDPSYEQYF	TGTGCCACCAGCATTTTGACAGACCCCTCCTACGAGCAGTACTTC
.	14	TRBV5-1	once	TRBJ1-1	CASSRRTGDAEAFF	TGCGCCAGCAGCAGGCGGACGGGGGACGCTGAAGCTTTCTTT
TRBD2	16	TRBV20-1	once	TRBJ2-7	CSARDIIAGGPIEQYF	TGCAGTGCTAGGGACATCATAGCGGGAGGGCCGATCGAGCAGTACTTC